This T cell receptor (beta chain) was captured by sequencing in a study of T cell repertoires in cytomegalovirus infection. Study summary: Based on public TCR beta signatures, there were indications of CMV infection and of a matching HLA type. General observations from the study: There were carriers of CMV plus the relevant HLA, and cumulative public TCR beta family frequency identified them. CMV-specific HLA-C-restricted TCR beta clonotypes dominated the ex vivo response.

As for this clonotype: The antigen is unknown.

V trimming: 6 bases; J trimming: 4 bases; junction bases outside the gene matches: 7. Germline V gene data show CDR1 as LNHDA and CDR2 as SQIVND (reference sequence). The CDR3 consists of 15 residues. TCRdb re-called the reads with MiXCR, one entry per CDR3 protein. The sample carries 250,000 or so distinct CDR3 sequences, more than 9% recorded once. This receptor was taken from a human donor in good health (CMV status not recorded). Some clones in this sample may be carry-over from other donors' samples. Sequenced: PBMCs. The chain couples TRBV19 to TRBJ1-5; TRBD1 matches at 9 bases. Here the CDR3 reads CASRGLTGGNQPQHF. The CDR3, as DNA: TGTGCCAGTAGGGGATTGACAGGGGGGAATCAGCCCCAGCATTTT.